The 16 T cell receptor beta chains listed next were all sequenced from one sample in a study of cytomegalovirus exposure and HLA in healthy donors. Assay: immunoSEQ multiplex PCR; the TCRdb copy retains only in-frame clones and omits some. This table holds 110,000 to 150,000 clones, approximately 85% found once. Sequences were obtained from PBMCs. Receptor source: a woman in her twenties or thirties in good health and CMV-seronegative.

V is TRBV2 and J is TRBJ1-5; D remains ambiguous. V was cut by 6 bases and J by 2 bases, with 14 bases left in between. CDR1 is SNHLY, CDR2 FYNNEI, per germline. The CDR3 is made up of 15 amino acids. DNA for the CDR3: TGTGCCAGCAGCGGGCGGGGTAGTGGCAATCAGCCCCAGCATTTT. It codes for CASSGRGSGNQPQHF.

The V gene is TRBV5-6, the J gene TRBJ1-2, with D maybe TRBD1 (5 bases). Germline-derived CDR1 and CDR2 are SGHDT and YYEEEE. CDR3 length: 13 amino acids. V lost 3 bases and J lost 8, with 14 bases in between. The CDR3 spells CASSSPLGVGYTF. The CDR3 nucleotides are TGTGCCAGCAGCTCTCCTCTAGGGGTCGGCTACACCTTC. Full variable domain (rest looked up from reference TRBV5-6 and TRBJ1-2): DAGVTQSPTHLIKTRGQQVTLRCSPKSGHDTVSWYQQALGQGPQFIFQYYEEEERQRGNFPDRFSGHQFPNYSSELNVNALLLGDSALYLCASSSPLGVGYTFGSGTRLTVV.

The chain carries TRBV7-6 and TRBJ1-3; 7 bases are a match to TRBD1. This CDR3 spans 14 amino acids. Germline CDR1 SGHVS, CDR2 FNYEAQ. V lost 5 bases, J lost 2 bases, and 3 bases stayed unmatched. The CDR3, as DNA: TGTGCCAGCAGCGCCACAGGGGCTGGAAACACCATATATTTT. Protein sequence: CASSATGAGNTIYF.

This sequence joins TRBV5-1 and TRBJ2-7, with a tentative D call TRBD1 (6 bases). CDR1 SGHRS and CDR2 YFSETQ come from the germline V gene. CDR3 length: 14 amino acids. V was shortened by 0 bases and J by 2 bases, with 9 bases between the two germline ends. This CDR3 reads CASSLENRAYEQYF. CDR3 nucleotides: TGCGCCAGCAGCTTGGAGAACAGGGCCTACGAGCAGTACTTC.

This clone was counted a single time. In nucleotides, the CDR3 is TGTGCCAGCAGCCAAGAGGGGGCGCAGACCCAGTACTTC. Amino acid sequence: CASSQEGAQTQYF. The V gene is TRBV6-5, the J gene TRBJ2-5, with 7 bases matching TRBD1. This CDR3 spans 13 amino acids. The J segment lost 6 bases and the V segment lost 6 bases, leaving 7 bases of the junction unmatched. The germline V gene has CDR1 MNHEY and CDR2 SVGAGI.

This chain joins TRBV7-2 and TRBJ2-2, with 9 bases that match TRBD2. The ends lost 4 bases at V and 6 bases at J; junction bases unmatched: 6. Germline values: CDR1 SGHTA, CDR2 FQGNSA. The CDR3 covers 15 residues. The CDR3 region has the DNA TGTGCCAGCAGCTCGGGGGCGGGGGGGCCCGGGGAGCTGTTTTTT. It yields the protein CASSSGAGGPGELFF.

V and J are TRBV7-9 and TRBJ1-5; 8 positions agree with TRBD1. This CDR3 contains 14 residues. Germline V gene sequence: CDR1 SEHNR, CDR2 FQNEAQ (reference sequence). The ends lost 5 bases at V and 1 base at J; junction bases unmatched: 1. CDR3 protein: CASSRTGSNQPQHF. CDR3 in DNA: TGTGCCAGCAGCAGGACAGGGAGCAATCAGCCCCAGCATTTT. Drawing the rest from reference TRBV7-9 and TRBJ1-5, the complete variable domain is DTGVSQNPRHKITKRGQNVTFRCDPISEHNRLYWYRQTLGQGPEFLTYFQNEAQLEKSRLLSDRFSAERPKGSFSTLEIQRTEQGDSAMYLCASSRTGSNQPQHFGDGTRLSIL.

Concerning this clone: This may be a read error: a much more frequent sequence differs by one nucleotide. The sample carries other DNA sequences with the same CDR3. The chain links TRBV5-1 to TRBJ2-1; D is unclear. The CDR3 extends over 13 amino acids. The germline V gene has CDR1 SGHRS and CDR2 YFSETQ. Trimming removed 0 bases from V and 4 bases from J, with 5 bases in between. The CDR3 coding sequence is TGCGCCAGCAGCTTGGATAGTTACAATGAGCAGTTCTTC. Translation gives CASSLDSYNEQFF.

For the CDR3, the DNA is TGCGCCAGCAGCTTGGCCGGACAGGGTTATAATTCACCCCTCCACTTT. Its protein is CASSLAGQGYNSPLHF. V is TRBV5-1 and J is TRBJ1-6; TRBD1 aligns across 8 bases. The germline V gene encodes CDR1 SGHRS and CDR2 YFSETQ. The CDR3 runs to 16 residues. V gave up 0 bases and J gave up 4 bases; unmatched junction bases: 3.

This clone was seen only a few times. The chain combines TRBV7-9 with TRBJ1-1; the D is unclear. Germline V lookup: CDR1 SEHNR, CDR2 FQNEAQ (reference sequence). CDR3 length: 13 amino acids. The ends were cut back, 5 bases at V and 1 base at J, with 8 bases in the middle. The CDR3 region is CASSQAGNTEAFF. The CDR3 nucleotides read TGTGCCAGCAGCCAGGCCGGGAACACTGAAGCTTTCTTT.

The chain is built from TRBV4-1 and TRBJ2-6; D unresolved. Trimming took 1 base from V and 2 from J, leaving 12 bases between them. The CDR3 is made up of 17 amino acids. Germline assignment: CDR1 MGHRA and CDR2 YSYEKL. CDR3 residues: CASSQAPYSPGANVLTF. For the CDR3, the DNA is TGCGCCAGCAGCCAAGCCCCATACAGCCCTGGGGCCAACGTCCTGACTTTC.

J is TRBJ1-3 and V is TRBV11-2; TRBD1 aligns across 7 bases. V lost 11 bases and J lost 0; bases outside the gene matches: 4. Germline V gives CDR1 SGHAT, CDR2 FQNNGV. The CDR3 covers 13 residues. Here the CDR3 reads CASQGNSGNTIYF. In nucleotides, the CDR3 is TGTGCCTCACAGGGGAACTCTGGAAACACCATATATTTT.

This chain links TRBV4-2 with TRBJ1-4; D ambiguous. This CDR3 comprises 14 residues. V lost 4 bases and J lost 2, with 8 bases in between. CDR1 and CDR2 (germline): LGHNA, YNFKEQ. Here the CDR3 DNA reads TGTGCCAGCAGCCTGAGGGAGACTAATGAAAAACTGTTTTTT. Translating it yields CASSLRETNEKLFF.

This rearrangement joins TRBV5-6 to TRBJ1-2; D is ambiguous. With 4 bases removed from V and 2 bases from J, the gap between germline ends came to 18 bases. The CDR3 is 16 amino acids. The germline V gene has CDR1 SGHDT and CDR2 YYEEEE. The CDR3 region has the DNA TGTGCCAGCAGCCGAGACCCAGAGGGTTCCAACTATGGCTACACCTTC. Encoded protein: CASSRDPEGSNYGYTF.

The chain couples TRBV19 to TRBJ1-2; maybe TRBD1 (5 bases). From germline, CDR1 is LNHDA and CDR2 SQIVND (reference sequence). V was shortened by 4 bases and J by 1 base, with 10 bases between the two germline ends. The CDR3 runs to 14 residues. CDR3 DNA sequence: TGTGCCAGTAGTACCCGACAGAGTAACTATGGCTACACCTTC. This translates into CASSTRQSNYGYTF.

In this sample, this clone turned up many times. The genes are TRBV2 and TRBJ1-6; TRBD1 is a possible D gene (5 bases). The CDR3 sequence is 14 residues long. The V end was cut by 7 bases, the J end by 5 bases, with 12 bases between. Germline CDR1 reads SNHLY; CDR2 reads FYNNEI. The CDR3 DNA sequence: TGTGCCAGCACCCAGGGAAAAAATAATTCACCCCTCCACTTT. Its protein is CASTQGKNNSPLHF.